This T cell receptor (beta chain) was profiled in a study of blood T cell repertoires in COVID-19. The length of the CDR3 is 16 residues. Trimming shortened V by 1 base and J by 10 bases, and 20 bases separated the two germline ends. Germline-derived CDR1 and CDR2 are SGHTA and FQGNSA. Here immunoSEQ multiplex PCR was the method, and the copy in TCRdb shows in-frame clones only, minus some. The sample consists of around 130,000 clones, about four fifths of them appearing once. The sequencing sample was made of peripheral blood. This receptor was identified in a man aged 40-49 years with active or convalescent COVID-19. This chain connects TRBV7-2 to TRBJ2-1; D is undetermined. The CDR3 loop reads CASSLVSNFASGEQFF. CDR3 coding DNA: TGTGCCAGCAGCTTAGTCTCCAATTTCGCGTCAGGAGAGCAGTTCTTC.